The sequence of this T cell receptor beta chain was determined in a study of T cells in Graves' hyperthyroidism and ophthalmopathy. The CDR3 covers 12 residues. Germline-derived CDR1 and CDR2 are MGHDK and SYGVNS. V dropped 4 bases and J dropped 8 bases, with 11 bases sitting between them. Uncontrolled infections, other autoimmune diseases, pregnancy or lactation led to exclusion of patients. Amplified TCR beta CDR3 regions came from RNA transcripts. The TCR CDR3 first-round RT-PCR relied on the HTBI primer set. TCRdb called the multiplex PCR reads again in MiXCR, with one record for every CDR3 protein. The sample carries about 640,000 distinct CDR3 sequences, less than 25% recorded once.

Sample: blood. The TCR was taken from a man aged 25 to 40 with Graves' ophthalmopathy. The chain joins TRBV25-1 to TRBJ1-1; D ambiguous. CDR3 in amino acids: CASSGGRLEAFF. The DNA of the CDR3 is TGTGCCAGCAGTGGTGGACGCCTAGAAGCTTTCTTT.